These 8 T cell receptor beta chains originate from one sample sequenced in a study of T cells in Graves' hyperthyroidism and ophthalmopathy. RNA transcripts were the template for amplifying TCR beta CDR3 regions. An initial round of RT-PCR targeting the TCR CDR3 relied on the HTBI primer set. One entry per CDR3 protein, called by TCRdb with MiXCR from the multiplex PCR reads. Of just under 750,000 distinct CDR3 sequences in the sample, over 35% were seen once. The sequencing input was blood. The receptors here all came from a woman aged 40 to 50 with Graves' hyperthyroidism.

The rearrangement links TRBV27 to TRBJ2-7, with D maybe TRBD1 (6 bases). The germline V gene has CDR1 MNHEY and CDR2 SMNVEV (reference sequence). The CDR3 extends over 15 amino acids. Trimming cost V 5 bases and J 4 bases, with 18 bases left between them. The CDR3, as DNA: TGTGCCAGCAGTGGGGTCCGAGACAGGTTTTACGAGCAGTACTTC. Its protein product is CASSGVRDRFYEQYF.

This chain connects TRBV11-2 to TRBJ2-6; D assignment may be TRBD1 or TRBD2 (6 bases each). The CDR3 consists of 17 residues. Trimming pared 2 bases from V and 2 bases from J, leaving 13 bases between. Germline V lookup: CDR1 SGHAT, CDR2 FQNNGV. CDR3 bases: TGTGCCAGCAGCTTAAGGGGGGCAGGGGCTGGGGCCAACGTCCTGACTTTC. It encodes CASSLRGAGAGANVLTF.

This clonotype was counted once. An end of the junction differs from the germline gene, which may be a read error. The V call is TRBV11-2, the J call TRBJ1-2, with D perhaps matching TRBD1 (6 bases). Germline CDR1 reads SGHAT; CDR2 reads FQNNGV. This CDR3 region has 12 residues. In nucleotides, the CDR3 is TGTGCCAGCGGCCTCTACAGGGATGGCTGCACCTTC. Protein: CASGLYRDGCTF.

The CDR3 DNA reads as TGTGCCAGCAGTTTAATAGGGGATAGCAATCAGCCCCAGCATTTT. It translates to CASSLIGDSNQPQHF. The V call is TRBV12-3 or TRBV12-4, the J call TRBJ1-5, with TRBD1 as a possible D gene (5 bases). Trimming shortened V by 2 bases and J by 0 bases, and 8 bases separated the two germline ends. The CDR3 contains 15 residues.

The rearrangement joins TRBV5-1 to TRBJ1-1, with TRBD1 matching over 8 bases. The J segment lost 0 bases and the V segment lost 3 bases, leaving 16 bases of the junction unmatched. The germline CDR1 and CDR2 sequences are SGHRS and YFSETQ. The CDR3 sequence is 19 residues long. Written as DNA, the CDR3 is TGCGCCAGCAGCTCCTTTTGGTCTGCCGGACAGGGAATGAACACTGAAGCTTTCTTT. Its protein is CASSSFWSAGQGMNTEAFF.

As regards this clonotype: It may be a read error: a sequence one base away is much more abundant. The rearrangement joins TRBV7-2 to TRBJ2-7, with no clear D. The germline V and J ends were trimmed by 1 base and 0 bases, with 7 bases remaining between them. The CDR3 runs 14 residues. Germline-derived CDR1 and CDR2 are SGHTA and FQGNSA. For the CDR3, the DNA is TGTACCAGCAGCTTAGATCAGTTCTCCTACGAGCAGTACTTC. Encoded protein: CTSSLDQFSYEQYF.

This clonotype was counted many times. The rearrangement uses TRBV2 and TRBJ2-7; D uncertain. This CDR3 region has 10 residues. In germline, CDR1 is SNHLY, CDR2 FYNNEI. Between the trimmed V and J ends, which lost 5 bases and 1 base, there was a span of 0 bases. The CDR3 region has the DNA TGTGCCAGCAGTTCCTACGAGCAGTACTTC. It specifies CASSSYEQYF.

The rearrangement links TRBV7-9 to TRBJ2-2; 9 bases are a match to TRBD1. With V trimmed by 5 bases and J by 6 bases, 13 bases remained unmatched. The CDR3 spans 17 residues. Germline CDR1 reads SEHNR; CDR2 reads FQNEAQ (reference sequence). The CDR3 is CASSHRDRVLISGELFF. The DNA of the CDR3 is TGTGCCAGCAGCCACCGGGACAGGGTTTTAATCTCCGGGGAGCTGTTTTTT. Looking up the rest from reference TRBV7-9 and TRBJ2-2 gives the full variable domain: DTGVSQNPRHKITKRGQNVTFRCDPISEHNRLYWYRQTLGQGPEFLTYFQNEAQLEKSRLLSDRFSAERPKGSFSTLEIQRTEQGDSAMYLCASSHRDRVLISGELFFGEGSRLTVL.